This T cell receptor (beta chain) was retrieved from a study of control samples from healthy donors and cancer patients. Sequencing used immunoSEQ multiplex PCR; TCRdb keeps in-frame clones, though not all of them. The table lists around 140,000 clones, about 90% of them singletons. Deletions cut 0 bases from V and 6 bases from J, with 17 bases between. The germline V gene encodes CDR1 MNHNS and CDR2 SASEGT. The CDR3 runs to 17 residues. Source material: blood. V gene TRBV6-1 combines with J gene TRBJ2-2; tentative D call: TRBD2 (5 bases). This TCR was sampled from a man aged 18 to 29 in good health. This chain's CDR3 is CASSEAPIIGVSGELFF. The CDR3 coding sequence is TGTGCCAGCAGTGAAGCGCCAATTATCGGGGTCTCCGGGGAGCTGTTTTTT.